One and the same sample provided the 2 T cell receptor beta chains below, sequenced in a study of blood T cell repertoires in COVID-19. The protocol was immunoSEQ multiplex PCR, while the TCRdb copy is restricted to in-frame clones and leaves out a portion. Of 75,000 to 100,000 clones in the sample, around 87% were seen once. Material: peripheral blood. The source of these receptors is a human donor in a cohort sampled during active COVID-19.

V gene TRBV28 combines with J gene TRBJ2-3, with 10 bases identical to TRBD2. V trimming: 6 bases; J trimming: 1 base; junction bases outside the gene matches: 7. Germline V lookup: CDR1 MDHEN, CDR2 SYDVKM. The CDR3 is 16 residues long. The CDR3, as DNA: TGTGCCAGCAGGCCTCCAGGACTAGCGGGCACAGATACGCAGTATTTT. Protein: CASRPPGLAGTDTQYF.

V gene TRBV7-8 combines with J gene TRBJ1-1; D possibly corresponds to TRBD1 (6 bases). The CDR3 has 15 amino acids. The germline V and J ends were trimmed by 1 base and 8 bases, with 17 bases remaining between them. Germline V gives CDR1 SGHVS, CDR2 FQNEAQ. CDR3 sequence reads: CASSLVTGGAEEAFF. The CDR3 DNA is TGTGCCAGCAGCTTAGTAACTGGGGGGGCAGAAGAAGCTTTCTTT.